This entry describes one T cell receptor beta chain. Its target is unknown. The data belong to a study of T cell responses to AZD1222 COVID-19 vaccine. The CDR3 has 13 residues. Trimming at V came to 10 bases and at J to 6 bases, leaving 8 bases not matched to a gene. The germline gives CDR1 MRHNA, CDR2 SNTAGT. Samples with a second dose at about 4 or about 12 weeks were pooled together. Whole-study results and caveats: Donors skewed white British and female; clonal diversity was possibly underestimated. Baseline serology detected seropositivity in only six or seven AZD1222 recipients.

Repertoires were generated with immunoSEQ multiplex PCR, while TCRdb's copy carries only in-frame clones and drops some. The sample includes just under 80,000 clones, more than 85% of them seen just once. The clonotype comes from an adult who received the AZD1222 COVID-19 vaccine. This chain uses TRBV6-4 with TRBJ1-5; 8 bases match TRBD1. The input for sequencing was peripheral blood, taken 28 days after the second AZD1222 dose. CDR3 sequence reads: CATNRTGSQPQHF. CDR3 sequence (DNA): TGTGCCACCAACCGGACAGGGAGTCAGCCCCAGCATTTT.